The clone carrying this T cell receptor beta chain was picked up many times. The data belong to a study of regulatory T cells in long-lasting Graves disease. Both iRepertoire HTBI primers and Arm-PCR of CDR3 regions were used to build the TCR beta libraries. TCRdb reanalysed the multiplex PCR reads using MiXCR and keeps one entry per CDR3 protein. Of 450,000 or so distinct CDR3 sequences detected, roughly 20% appear once; the ten largest clones hold over 7.5%. The CDR3 sequence is 14 residues long. Germline values: CDR1 MDHEN, CDR2 SYDVKM. The junction had 3 bases not matched to a gene; V was cut back by 6 bases and J by 2 bases. Time point indicated: persistent/refractory GD, antithyroid drugs over 5 years with positive TRAb. RNA extracted from PBMCs served as the sequencing template.

The chain is built from TRBV28 and TRBJ2-5, with 10 nucleotides matching TRBD1. This sample comprised peripheral blood mononuclear cells (PBMCs), obtained when the disease was refractory, from a patient treated with antithyroid drugs. This sequence originates from a female donor with Graves disease. CDR3 residues: CASSDRGRQETQYF. The CDR3 region has the DNA TGTGCCAGCAGCGACAGGGGGCGGCAAGAGACCCAGTACTTC.